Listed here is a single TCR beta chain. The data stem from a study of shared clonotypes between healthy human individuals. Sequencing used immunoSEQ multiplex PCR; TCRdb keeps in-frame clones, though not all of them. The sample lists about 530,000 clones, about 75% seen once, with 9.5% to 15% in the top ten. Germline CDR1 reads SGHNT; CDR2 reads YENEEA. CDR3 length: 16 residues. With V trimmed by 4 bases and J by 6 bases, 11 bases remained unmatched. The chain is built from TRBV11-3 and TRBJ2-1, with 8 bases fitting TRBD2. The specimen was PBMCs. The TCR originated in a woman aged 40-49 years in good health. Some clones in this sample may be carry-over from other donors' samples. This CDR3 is CASSSSLAGRSNEQFF. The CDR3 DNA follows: TGTGCCAGCAGCTCCTCCCTAGCGGGCCGTTCCAATGAGCAGTTCTTC. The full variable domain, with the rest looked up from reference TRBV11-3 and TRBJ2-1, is EAGVVQSPRYKIIEKKQPVAFWCNPISGHNTLYWYLQNLGQGPELLIRYENEEAVDDSQLPKDRFSAERLKGVDSTLKIQPAELGDSAVYLCASSSSLAGRSNEQFFGPGTRLTVL.